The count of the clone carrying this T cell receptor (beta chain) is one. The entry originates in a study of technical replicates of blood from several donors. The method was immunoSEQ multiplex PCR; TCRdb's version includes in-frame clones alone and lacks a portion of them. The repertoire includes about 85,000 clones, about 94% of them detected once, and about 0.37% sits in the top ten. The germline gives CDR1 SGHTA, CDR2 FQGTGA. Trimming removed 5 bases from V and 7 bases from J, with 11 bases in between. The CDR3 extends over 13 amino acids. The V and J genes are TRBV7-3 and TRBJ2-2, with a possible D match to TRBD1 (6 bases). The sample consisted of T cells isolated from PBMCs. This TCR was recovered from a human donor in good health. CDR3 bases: TGTGCCAGCAGCATCGTAGGGGGCGGGGAGCTGTTTTTT. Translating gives CASSIVGGGELFF.